This T cell receptor beta chain originates from a study of T-cell memory formation after mild COVID-19. On the study more broadly: Clustering of TCRs was largely donor specific. Findings and caveats of the study: Pre-infection memory held some responding clones, suggesting pre-existing cross-reactive T cells responded.

This clonotype was seen a handful of times. Antigen specificity is unknown. The germline CDR1 and CDR2 sequences are MNHEY and SVGEGT. With 7 bases clipped from V and 7 bases from J, the junction kept 13 bases outside the gene matches. This CDR3 contains 15 residues. TCRdb used MiXCR to reprocess the 5' RACE reads, holding one entry per CDR3 protein. The table lists about 430,000 distinct CDR3 sequences, 24% of them singletons. The sequence derives from an adult woman who had mild COVID-19 (a few samples of this study predate the infection). Cell type and time point are not known. The rearrangement links TRBV6-2 or TRBV6-3 to TRBJ2-3; 8 bases agree with TRBD1. Material: PBMCs or a T cell subset sorted from them (not recorded which). In DNA, the CDR3 is TGTGCCAGCACCTTATCAGGGGGCGACTTGAATACGCAGTATTTT. The encoded protein is CASTLSGGDLNTQYF.